This TCR beta chain emerged from a study of T cells expressing NK-cell markers. Across the whole study: In sorted CD3+CD56+NKG2C+, CD3+CD56+NKG2C- and CD3+CD56-NKG2C+ T cells, TCR beta repertoires were obtained. The study sequenced eight donors, seven HCMV-seropositive and one seronegative. Points from the study as a whole: Four of the donors also had these clonotypes leading their CD3+CD56-NKG2C+ fraction.

CDR3 length: 14 amino acids. Germline assignment: CDR1 MGHRA and CDR2 YSYEKL. Points on this clonotype: What it binds is unknown.

After re-calling the 5' RACE reads, TCRdb lists one entry per CDR3 protein, DNA absent. The sample holds fewer than 400,000 distinct CDR3 sequences. What was sequenced was blood T cells: a sorted CD56 or NKG2C T cell subset, CD4+ or CD8+ T cells, or bulk PBMC T cells (not recorded which). The clonotype was recovered from a man aged 18-70 years in good health. The chain carries TRBV4-1 and TRBJ2-7. The CDR3: CASSQGLGSYEQYF.